This T cell receptor (beta chain) is drawn from a study of cytomegalovirus exposure and HLA in healthy donors. V lost 0 bases and J lost 15, with 15 bases in between. The CDR3 spans 13 residues. Looked up from germline, CDR1 is MGHDK and CDR2 is SYGVNS. The protocol was immunoSEQ multiplex PCR, while the TCRdb copy is restricted to in-frame clones and leaves out a portion. Among about 190,000 clones, around 88% were seen once, and the ten largest hold over 1.1%. The sequenced sample was PBMCs. This clonotype originated in a woman aged 18-30 years in good health and CMV-seronegative. This chain connects TRBV25-1 to TRBJ2-4, with D perhaps matching TRBD1 (5 bases). DNA of the CDR3: TGTGCCAGCAGTGAATATGAAGTTCAGGGCTGGTACTTC. It yields the protein CASSEYEVQGWYF.